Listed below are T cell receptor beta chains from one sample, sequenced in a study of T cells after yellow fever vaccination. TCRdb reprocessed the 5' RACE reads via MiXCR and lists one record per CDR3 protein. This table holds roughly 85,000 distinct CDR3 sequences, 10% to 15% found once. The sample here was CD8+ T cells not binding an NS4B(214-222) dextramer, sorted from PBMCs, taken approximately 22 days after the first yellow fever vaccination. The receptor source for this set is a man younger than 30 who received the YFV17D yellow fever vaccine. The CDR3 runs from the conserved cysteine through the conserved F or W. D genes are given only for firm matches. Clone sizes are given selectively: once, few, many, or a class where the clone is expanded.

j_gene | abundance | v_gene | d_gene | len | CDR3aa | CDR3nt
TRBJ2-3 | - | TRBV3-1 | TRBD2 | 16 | CASSQDETSGTDTQYF | TGTGCCAGCAGCCAAGATGAGACTAGCGGCACAGATACGCAGTATTTT
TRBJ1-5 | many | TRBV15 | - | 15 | CATSRAPSGGQPQHF | TGTGCCACCAGCCGAGCTCCTAGTGGGGGTCAGCCCCAGCATTTT
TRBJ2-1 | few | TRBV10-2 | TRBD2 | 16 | CASSEELAGSYNEQFF | TGCGCCAGCAGTGAGGAGTTAGCGGGGTCCTACAATGAGCAGTTCTTC
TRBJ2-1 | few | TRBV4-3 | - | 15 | CASSQLGRGGDEQFF | TGCGCCAGCAGCCAACTGGGAAGGGGGGGGGATGAGCAGTTCTTC
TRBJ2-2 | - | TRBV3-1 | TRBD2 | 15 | CASTPGTSFFGELFF | TGTGCCAGCACTCCGGGGACTAGCTTTTTCGGGGAGCTGTTTTTT
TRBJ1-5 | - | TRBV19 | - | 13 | CASSSYGNQPQHF | TGTGCCAGTAGTTCCTATGGCAATCAGCCCCAGCATTTT
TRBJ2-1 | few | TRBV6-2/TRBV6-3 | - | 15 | CASREIGAENNEQFF | TGTGCCAGCAGGGAAATAGGCGCAGAGAACAATGAGCAGTTCTTC
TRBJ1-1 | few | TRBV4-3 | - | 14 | CASSQDHMNTEAFF | TGCGCCAGCAGCCAAGACCACATGAACACTGAAGCTTTCTTT
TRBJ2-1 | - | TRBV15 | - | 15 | CATSREGDFDNEQFF | TGTGCCACCAGCAGAGAGGGGGACTTCGACAATGAGCAGTTCTTC
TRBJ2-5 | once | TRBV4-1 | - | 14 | CASSQGQGIQIQYF | TGCGCCAGCAGCCAAGGCCAGGGTATACAGATCCAGTACTTC
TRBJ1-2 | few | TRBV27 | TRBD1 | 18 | CASSPGQGAGDPTYGYTF | TGTGCCAGCAGTCCCGGACAGGGGGCAGGAGATCCTACCTATGGCTACACCTTC
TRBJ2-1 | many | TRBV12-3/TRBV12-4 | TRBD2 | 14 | CASSSGTSVNEQFF | TGTGCCAGCAGTTCCGGGACTAGCGTGAATGAGCAGTTCTTC
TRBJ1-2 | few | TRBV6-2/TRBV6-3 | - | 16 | CASSYGWTHANYGYTF | TGTGCCAGCAGCTACGGGTGGACACACGCTAACTATGGCTACACCTTC
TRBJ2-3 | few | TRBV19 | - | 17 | CASSTLPQGWSTDTQYF | TGTGCCAGTAGTACCCTTCCACAGGGTTGGAGCACAGATACGCAGTATTTT
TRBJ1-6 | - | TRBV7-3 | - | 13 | CASSLNGGSTLHF | TGTGCCAGCAGCTTAAACGGGGGGTCCACCCTCCACTTT